These 20 T cell receptor beta chains were all obtained from the same sample, sequenced in a study of T cell repertoires in cytomegalovirus infection. Via MiXCR, TCRdb re-called the reads, giving one row per CDR3 protein. The table lists about 140,000 distinct CDR3 sequences, about 6% of them singletons, with more than 15% in the top ten. The sample comprised PBMCs. These receptors were taken from a human donor in good health (CMV status not recorded). Some clones in this sample may be carry-over from other donors' samples.

This clonotype was observed at least ten times. The V gene is TRBV4-2, the J gene TRBJ2-3; no clear D. From germline, CDR1 is LGHNA and CDR2 YNFKEQ. This CDR3 has 14 residues. The ends were cut back, 8 bases at V and 0 bases at J, with 12 bases in the middle. Here the CDR3 reads CASAMSPSTDTQYF. CDR3 nucleotides: TGTGCCAGCGCGATGAGCCCCAGCACAGATACGCAGTATTTT.

The CDR3: CASSDQPGTSAEAFF. CDR3 coding DNA: TGTGCCAGCAGTGATCAGCCCGGTACTAGCGCTGAAGCTTTCTTT. The chain carries TRBV6-4 and TRBJ1-1; D call uncertain. Trimming left V 3 bases short and J 6 bases short, with 17 bases between. In germline, CDR1 is MRHNA, CDR2 SNTAGT. The CDR3 length is 15 residues.

In regard to this clonotype: A read error may be the cause here, since a much bigger clone is one base away. Given the absence of the conserved phenylalanine or tryptophan at the CDR3 end, a read error is likely. V gene TRBV20-1 combines with J gene TRBJ2-5; D not certain. CDR1 is DFQATT, CDR2 SNEGSKA, per germline (reference sequence). Trimming took 0 bases from V and 4 from J, leaving 15 bases between them. The CDR3 length is 15 residues. CDR3 in amino acids: CSARDPAGIGETQYL. As DNA, the CDR3 is TGCAGTGCTAGAGATCCGGCAGGTATTGGAGAGACCCAGTACTTA.

At least ten counts were recorded for this clonotype. The chain combines TRBV28 with TRBJ1-2; D gene ambiguous. CDR3 length: 16 amino acids. V was cut by 4 bases and J by 8 bases, with 23 bases left in between. In germline, CDR1 is MDHEN, CDR2 SYDVKM. The CDR3 DNA follows: TGTGCCAGCAGTTCACCCGGGAGACGTTCTTTTGGGGGCTACACCTTC. Amino acids: CASSSPGRRSFGGYTF.

This clonotype was observed many times. This chain uses TRBV7-2 with TRBJ2-1; TRBD2 matches 14 bases. CDR1 SGHTA and CDR2 FQGNSA come from the germline V gene. V lost 3 bases to trimming and J lost 9 bases; unmatched junction nucleotides: 4. The CDR3 runs to 15 residues. This chain's CDR3 is CASSLTSGGAVEQFF. The CDR3 DNA is TGTGCCAGCAGCTTGACTAGCGGGGGGGCCGTTGAGCAGTTCTTC.

This clonotype was detected only a few times. The CDR3 sequence is CSASSYRDLEGAFF. CDR3 nucleotide sequence: TGCAGCGCCTCGTCTTACCGGGATCTAGAAGGAGCTTTCTTT. The chain carries TRBV29-1 and TRBJ1-1; no clear D gene. The CDR3 runs 14 residues. V was trimmed by 7 bases and J by 10 bases, leaving 25 bases between them. Germline V CDR1 and CDR2: SQVTM, ANQGSEA.

This clonotype was counted ten times or more. This sequence joins TRBV11-3 and TRBJ2-1, with TRBD2 matching 10 bases. The germline CDR1 and CDR2 sequences are SGHNT and YENEEA. V trimming: 1 base; J trimming: 10 bases; junction bases outside the gene matches: 7. The CDR3 is made up of 15 amino acids. The DNA of the CDR3 is TGTGCCAGCAGCTTAGGCTTGCCTAGCGGGGGAGAGCAGTTCTTC. It codes for CASSLGLPSGGEQFF.

This clonotype has a count of ten or more. The rearrangement uses TRBV11-2 and TRBJ2-7, with TRBD2 matching 10 bases. Per germline, CDR1 SGHAT and CDR2 FQNNGV. This CDR3 contains 15 residues. The junction had 8 bases not matched to a gene; V was cut back by 5 bases and J by 4 bases. CDR3 in DNA: TGTGCCAGCAGCCAAACTAGCGGGGCGACTTACGAGCAGTACTTC. It translates to CASSQTSGATYEQYF.

This clonotype was counted at least ten times. This sequence joins TRBV19 and TRBJ2-7; D possibly corresponds to TRBD1 (6 bases). The CDR3 loop spans 14 amino acids. Germline V gene data show CDR1 as LNHDA and CDR2 as SQIVND (reference sequence). V was pared by 3 bases and J by 3 bases, with 12 bases between. The CDR3 here is CASSMTGDLYEQYF. The DNA of the CDR3 is TGTGCCAGTAGTATGACAGGCGACCTCTACGAGCAGTACTTC. The full variable domain, completed using reference TRBV19 and TRBJ2-7, is DGGITQSPKYLFRKEGQNVTLSCEQNLNHDAMYWYRQDPGQGLRLIYYSQIVNDFQKGDIAEGYSVSREKKESFPLTVTSAQKNPTAFYLCASSMTGDLYEQYFGPGTRLTVT.

The chain carries TRBV7-9 and TRBJ1-2; 10 bases line up with TRBD1. After removal of 6 bases from V and 4 bases from J, the junction contained 17 bases not matched to a gene. Looked up from germline, CDR1 is SEHNR and CDR2 is FQNEAQ (reference sequence). This CDR3 is built from 18 residues. CDR3: CASRATGGGMSFGYGYTF. CDR3 coding DNA: TGTGCCAGCAGGGCGACAGGGGGCGGTATGTCCTTCGGCTATGGCTACACCTTC.

V is TRBV28 and J is TRBJ1-1; D is undetermined. Germline lookup yields CDR1 MDHEN and CDR2 SYDVKM. V lost 6 bases and J 6 bases, leaving 11 bases between the germline ends. The length of the CDR3 is 12 residues. CDR3 amino acids: CASRSGNSEAFF. The CDR3 bases are TGTGCCAGCAGGTCTGGGAATTCTGAAGCTTTCTTT.

This clonotype was recorded at least ten times. The rearrangement uses TRBV7-2 and TRBJ2-5, with 7 bases identical to TRBD2. This CDR3 is 15 amino acids long. J gave up 4 bases and V 2 bases, and 7 bases lay outside the gene matches. Germline-derived CDR1 and CDR2 are SGHTA and FQGNSA. The CDR3 region is CASSLNAGVGETQYF. The CDR3 DNA reads as TGTGCCAGCAGCTTAAATGCGGGGGTGGGAGAGACCCAGTACTTC.

In its sample, this clonotype was seen many times. CDR3 sequence reads: CASSLYGGQFNSPLHF. The DNA for the CDR3 is TGTGCCAGCAGCTTATACGGCGGGCAGTTTAATTCACCCCTCCACTTT. This chain joins TRBV7-2 and TRBJ1-6; D ambiguous. From germline, CDR1 is SGHTA and CDR2 FQGNSA. This CDR3 comprises 16 residues. V was cut by 2 bases and J by 6 bases, with 14 bases left in between.

The sample holds many counts of this clonotype. The V call is TRBV7-2, the J call TRBJ1-1; D call uncertain. The germline CDR1 and CDR2 sequences are SGHTA and FQGNSA. The V end was cut by 6 bases, the J end by 0 bases, with 8 bases between. The CDR3 has 13 residues. The CDR3 nucleotides are TGTGCCAGCAGGGAAGGGCTGAACACTGAAGCTTTCTTT. Translating it yields CASREGLNTEAFF.

This clonotype occurred many times. CDR3 bases: TGTGCCAGCAGCCAAGATCTCGGGGGGGGGTACAATGAGCAGTTCTTC. Translation: CASSQDLGGGYNEQFF. V usage is TRBV3-1 and J usage is TRBJ2-1; 8 bases align to TRBD2. CDR1 is LGHDT, CDR2 YNNKEL, per germline (reference sequence). This CDR3 has 16 residues. V lost 0 bases, J lost 4 bases, and 5 bases stayed unmatched.

This clonotype appeared many times. The chain carries TRBV7-2 and TRBJ2-7; 13 nucleotides match TRBD2. There are 14 residues in the CDR3. From germline, CDR1 is SGHTA and CDR2 FQGNSA. J lost 2 bases, V lost 5 bases, and 0 bases had no gene match. This chain's CDR3 is CASSGLAGAYEQYF. The CDR3 DNA reads as TGTGCCAGCAGCGGACTAGCGGGGGCCTACGAGCAGTACTTC.

This clonotype was seen ten or more times. V usage is TRBV7-2 and J usage is TRBJ1-3; 7 nucleotides line up with TRBD1. This CDR3 region has 15 residues. With 5 bases clipped from V and 0 bases from J, the junction kept 4 bases outside the gene matches. CDR1 is SGHTA and CDR2 is FQGNSA in the germline V gene. DNA of the CDR3: TGTGCCAGCAGCCAGGGACAGCTCTCTGGAAACACCATATATTTT. Its translation is CASSQGQLSGNTIYF.

Many counts were recorded for this clonotype. This chain links TRBV7-2 with TRBJ1-2, with 7 bases aligning to TRBD1. The CDR3 covers 17 residues. The V gene's germline CDR1 is SGHTA and CDR2 FQGNSA. Germline trimming cut 4 bases from V and 6 bases from J; bases unmatched to any gene: 17. As DNA, the CDR3 is TGTGCCAGCAGCTCCACACGACAGGGCCTCGCACGAGATGGCTACACCTTC. Residues: CASSSTRQGLARDGYTF.

This clonotype has at least ten counts. The chain recombines TRBV28 with TRBJ2-3; the D gene is possibly TRBD2 (5 bases). Trimming left V 10 bases short and J 2 bases short, with 16 bases between. Germline values: CDR1 MDHEN, CDR2 SYDVKM. This CDR3 has 14 amino acids. This CDR3 reads CATSGSLPTDTQYF. In DNA, the CDR3 is TGTGCCACCAGCGGAAGTCTCCCCACAGATACGCAGTATTTT.

This clonotype was seen at least ten times. J is TRBJ2-2 and V is TRBV2; D remains ambiguous. V shed 6 bases and J shed 8 bases, with 10 bases lying between them. This CDR3 is 12 amino acids long. Germline values: CDR1 SNHLY, CDR2 FYNNEI. The CDR3: CASSSHPGELFF. The CDR3 bases are TGTGCCAGCAGCAGCCACCCAGGGGAGCTGTTTTTT.